This TCR beta chain was obtained from a study of T cells in narcolepsy. Study-level background: Donors had narcolepsy type 1 or type 2, or were healthy controls. The study's findings and limits: Reportedly, autoreactive clonotypes were serially detected in patients' blood but not controls'. Autoreactive HCRT-specific and TRIB2-specific clonotypes were marked in same-patient CSF-versus-blood CD4+ comparisons.

A remark on this clone: As yet, its antigen is unknown.

The table came from immunoSEQ multiplex PCR; TCRdb's copy has only in-frame clones and leaves some out. The top ten hold roughly 2.6% of the sample, which has 30,000 to 40,000 clones, around 83% seen once. CDR1 and CDR2 (germline): SGHRS, YFSETQ. V gave up 6 bases and J gave up 7 bases, with 13 bases separating them. The CDR3 covers 13 residues. The chain recombines TRBV5-1 with TRBJ2-2; D might be TRBD2 (5 bases). The TCR originated in a human donor with narcolepsy. Sequenced input: CD45RA- memory CD4+ T cells from PBMCs. The CDR3 coding sequence is TGCGCCAGCATTAACACGGGGAACGGGGAGCTGTTTTTT. This translates into CASINTGNGELFF.